Presented here are 30 T cell receptor beta chains from one specimen sequenced in a study of blood T cell repertoires in COVID-19. Libraries were prepared by immunoSEQ multiplex PCR; TCRdb keeps only in-frame clonotypes and omits some of them. Altogether about 130,000 clones are present, approximately 85% being singletons, with the ten largest covering roughly 13%. The sample was peripheral blood. Receptors originate from a human donor in a cohort sampled during active COVID-19.

This clone was seen a few times. This sequence joins TRBV7-8 and TRBJ1-1; 7 bases are a match to TRBD1. The CDR3 has 14 residues. V shed 4 bases, J shed 6 bases, and the junction held 8 bases outside the gene matches. Germline V gene data show CDR1 as SGHVS and CDR2 as FQNEAQ. CDR3 residues: CASSWRQGVPEAFF. CDR3 sequence (DNA): TGTGCCAGCAGCTGGAGACAGGGTGTCCCTGAAGCTTTCTTT. The variable domain in full, with the rest retrieved from reference TRBV7-8 and TRBJ1-1, is GAGVSQSPRYKVAKRGQDVALRCDPISGHVSLFWYQQALGQGPEFLTYFQNEAQLDKSGLPSDRFFAERPEGSVSTLKIQRTQQEDSAVYLCASSWRQGVPEAFFGQGTRLTVV.

This chain uses TRBV19 with TRBJ1-5; D unresolved. The CDR3 totals 14 residues. The V gene lost 0 bases and the J gene lost 3 bases, with 6 bases spanning the gap. CDR1 and CDR2 from the germline V gene are LNHDA and SQIVND (reference sequence). CDR3 sequence: CASSIEGNNQPQHF. The CDR3 nucleotides are TGTGCCAGTAGTATAGAGGGCAACAATCAGCCCCAGCATTTT.

CDR3 loop: CASSLAGGPSTGANVLTF. The CDR3 DNA sequence: TGCGCCAGCAGCTTGGCCGGGGGACCATCCACTGGGGCCAACGTCCTGACTTTC. V and J are TRBV5-1 and TRBJ2-6; tentatively, D is TRBD2 (6 bases). In germline, CDR1 is SGHRS, CDR2 YFSETQ. The CDR3 loop spans 18 amino acids. The V gene lost 0 bases and the J gene lost 2 bases, with 15 bases spanning the gap.

The genes are TRBV4-1 and TRBJ2-2; TRBD1 is a possible D gene (6 bases). Trimming pared 2 bases from V and 4 bases from J, leaving 11 bases between. The CDR3 is 15 amino acids. The germline V gene encodes CDR1 MGHRA and CDR2 YSYEKL. CDR3 sequence: CASSQPDRITGELFF. The CDR3 coding sequence is TGCGCCAGCAGCCAACCGGACAGAATCACCGGGGAGCTGTTTTTT.

This chain joins TRBV3-1 (or the pseudogene TRBV3-2) and TRBJ1-5, with no clear D. The CDR3 runs to 15 residues. Trimming removed 0 bases from V and 6 bases from J, with 12 bases in between. Germline loops: CDR1 LGHDT, CDR2 YNNKEL (reference sequence). This CDR3 reads CASSQEGASGQPQHF. Written as DNA, the CDR3 is TGTGCCAGCAGCCAAGAGGGCGCCTCAGGTCAGCCCCAGCATTTT.

This chain connects TRBV6-5 to TRBJ2-7, with D perhaps matching TRBD2 (5 bases). Germline CDR1 and CDR2: MNHEY and SVGAGI. The CDR3 has 15 residues. Trimming took 4 bases from V and 4 from J, leaving 17 bases between them. The CDR3 DNA is TGTGCCAGCAGTTCAGATCGGGAAGCCCGTTACGAGCAGTACTTC. This translates into CASSSDREARYEQYF.

V gene TRBV27 combines with J gene TRBJ1-2, with TRBD1 as a possible D gene (6 bases). This CDR3 spans 14 amino acids. Trimming took off 6 bases at V and 4 bases at J, with 15 bases between the two ends. The V gene's germline CDR1 is MNHEY and CDR2 SMNVEV (reference sequence). The CDR3 DNA reads TGTGCCAGCAGCTCGGCAGGGGTGGGCTATGGCTACACCTTC. This sequence encodes CASSSAGVGYGYTF.

The chain joins TRBV29-1 to TRBJ2-5; D unclear. Trimming removed 4 bases from V and 5 bases from J, with 17 bases in between. The CDR3 spans 14 residues. The germline V gene has CDR1 SQVTM and CDR2 ANQGSEA. The CDR3 sequence: CSVGNGDFLETQYF. CDR3 nucleotide sequence: TGCAGCGTTGGAAATGGAGATTTTTTGGAGACCCAGTACTTC. The full variable domain, rest sourced from reference TRBV29-1 and TRBJ2-5, is SAVISQKPSRDICQRGTSLTIQCQVDSQVTMMFWYRQQPGQSLTLIATANQGSEATYESGFVIDKFPISRPNLTFSTLTVSNMSPEDSSIYLCSVGNGDFLETQYFGPGTRLLVL.

This clone was detected only a few times. CDR3 nucleotide sequence: TGCGCCAGCAGCCCAGGGACAGGGGCCCCCGGGGAGCTGTTTTTT. Its translation: CASSPGTGAPGELFF. The V gene is TRBV5-1, the J gene TRBJ2-2, with 10 bases identical to TRBD1. CDR3 length: 15 residues. Germline assignment: CDR1 SGHRS and CDR2 YFSETQ. Unmatched junction bases numbered 6, after V lost 4 bases and J lost 6 bases.

J is TRBJ2-7 and V is TRBV7-3, with TRBD1 matching 7 bases. The germline CDR1 and CDR2 sequences are SGHTA and FQGTGA. CDR3 length: 16 residues. V gave up 6 bases and J gave up 0 bases; unmatched junction bases: 11. Here the CDR3 reads CASSIPGQDHSYEQYF. The CDR3, as DNA: TGTGCCAGCAGTATCCCCGGACAGGACCACTCCTACGAGCAGTACTTC. The variable domain in full, completed from reference TRBV7-3 and TRBJ2-7, reads GAGVSQTPSNKVTEKGKYVELRCDPISGHTALYWYRQSLGQGPEFLIYFQGTGAADDSGLPNDRFFAVRPEGSVSTLKIQRTERGDSAVYLCASSIPGQDHSYEQYFGPGTRLTVT.

V gene TRBV7-9 combines with J gene TRBJ1-1; D possibly corresponds to TRBD1 (6 bases). Per the germline V gene, CDR1 is SEHNR and CDR2 is FQNEAQ (reference sequence). This CDR3 contains 14 residues. V lost 9 bases to trimming and J lost 4 bases, with 18 bases between them. Here the CDR3 DNA reads TGTGCCAGTCTTTTGGCGGGGGGCCTCACTGAAGCTTTCTTT. This gives the protein CASLLAGGLTEAFF.

V is TRBV23-1 and J is TRBJ1-1; D may be TRBD1 (6 bases). TRBV23-1 is placed among ORFs of uncertain function. The CDR3 sequence is 18 residues long. With 0 bases removed from V and 1 base from J, the gap between germline ends came to 18 bases. CDR3 nucleotides: TGCGCCAGCAGTCAATCGACCGGCATAGACAGGCCGAACACTGAAGCTTTCTTT. This codes for CASSQSTGIDRPNTEAFF.

The sample holds a few counts of this clone. The chain employs TRBV11-2 and TRBJ2-1, with D uncertain. The CDR3 covers 13 residues. CDR1 is SGHAT, CDR2 FQNNGV, per germline. Trimming cost V 4 bases and J 7 bases, with 11 bases left between them. In nucleotides, the CDR3 is TGTGCCAGCAGCTCTTGGCCACCAAATGAGCAGTTCTTC. The encoded protein is CASSSWPPNEQFF.

The chain is built from TRBV5-8 and TRBJ1-5; D is possibly TRBD1 (6 bases). The germline CDR1 and CDR2 sequences are SGHTS and YDEGEE. V lost 1 base and J 0 bases, leaving 17 bases between the germline ends. The CDR3 has 18 amino acids. CDR3 DNA sequence: TGTGCCAGCAGCTTGTTCTGGGGGCCCCGAGTTAGCAATCAGCCCCAGCATTTT. This codes for CASSLFWGPRVSNQPQHF.

This chain uses TRBV20-1 with TRBJ2-5; 9 bases are shared with TRBD2. V dropped 3 bases and J dropped 2; count of bases not matched to a gene: 4. CDR1 is DFQATT and CDR2 is SNEGSKA in the germline V gene (reference sequence). This CDR3 is built from 14 residues. The CDR3 sequence is CSASLRGGQETQYF. The CDR3 DNA follows: TGCAGTGCTAGTCTGCGGGGGGGACAAGAGACCCAGTACTTC.

V usage is TRBV4-1 and J usage is TRBJ1-6; D is uncertain. Germline V lookup: CDR1 MGHRA, CDR2 YSYEKL. The CDR3 runs 13 residues. V lost 1 base, J lost 12 bases, and 10 bases lay in between. CDR3 protein: CASSQGGILPLHF. DNA for the CDR3: TGCGCCAGCAGCCAAGGAGGGATTTTACCCCTCCACTTT.

The rearrangement joins TRBV10-3 to TRBJ1-5; possible D gene TRBD1, 5 bases. The ends were cut back, 7 bases at V and 5 bases at J, with 12 bases in the middle. Germline V CDR1 and CDR2: ENHRY, SYGVKD. This CDR3 region has 13 residues. CDR3 loop: CAITAGRDQPQHF. DNA for the CDR3: TGTGCCATCACCGCAGGGAGGGATCAGCCCCAGCATTTT.

The chain has TRBV18 and TRBJ1-1, with D possibly being TRBD1 (5 bases). Germline V gene sequence: CDR1 KGHSH, CDR2 LQKENI. V was clipped by 6 bases and J by 3 bases, with 14 bases between them. CDR3 length: 14 amino acids. The CDR3 region is CASSAQVGYTEAFF. Here the CDR3 DNA reads TGTGCCAGCTCCGCACAGGTTGGGTACACTGAAGCTTTCTTT.

This clone was seen just once. V is TRBV5-1 and J is TRBJ1-3, with D tentatively TRBD1 (5 bases). The CDR3 sequence is 13 residues long. Germline loops: CDR1 SGHRS, CDR2 YFSETQ. V gave up 0 bases and J gave up 8 bases, with 9 bases separating them. CDR3 sequence: CASSLGQPDTIYF. CDR3 coding DNA: TGCGCCAGCAGCTTGGGACAGCCTGACACCATATATTTT.

The chain carries TRBV3-1 (or the pseudogene TRBV3-2) and TRBJ2-7; D is possibly TRBD2 (6 bases). The CDR3 sequence is 15 residues long. V lost 1 base, J lost 4 bases, and 14 bases lay in between. CDR1 and CDR2 (germline): LGHDT, YNNKEL (reference sequence). The CDR3 region has the DNA TGTGCCAGCAGCCAAGCGTCCGGAGGGAGGTACGAGCAGTACTTC. This translates into CASSQASGGRYEQYF.

The gene calls are TRBV5-4 and TRBJ2-7; 8 nucleotides align to TRBD1. V gave up 3 bases and J gave up 3 bases; unmatched junction bases: 8. Per the germline V gene, CDR1 is SGHNT and CDR2 is YYREEE (reference sequence). The CDR3 consists of 15 residues. The CDR3 DNA reads TGTGCCAGCAGCTCGGACCGGACAGGGATCTACGAGCAGTACTTC. The encoded protein is CASSSDRTGIYEQYF.

The gene calls are TRBV4-1 and TRBJ2-7; TRBD1 matches 9 bases. The V segment lost 4 bases and the J segment 7 bases; nucleotides outside the gene matches: 2. The CDR3 totals 12 residues. Germline CDR1 MGHRA, CDR2 YSYEKL. CDR3: CASSPGTGEQYF. As DNA, the CDR3 is TGCGCCAGCAGCCCTGGGACAGGGGAGCAGTACTTC.

This CDR3 reads CASSLTSGYNEQFF. CDR3 sequence (DNA): TGTGCCAGCAGCTTGACGTCAGGGTACAATGAGCAGTTCTTC. This chain uses TRBV5-8 with TRBJ2-1; a possible D gene is TRBD1 (5 bases). The ends were cut back, 1 base at V and 4 bases at J, with 9 bases in the middle. CDR1 and CDR2 (germline): SGHTS, YDEGEE. This CDR3 is built from 14 residues.

The chain joins TRBV5-1 to TRBJ2-7; 8 positions match TRBD2. The CDR3 extends over 14 amino acids. Germline lookup yields CDR1 SGHRS and CDR2 YFSETQ. The V and J ends lost 0 bases and 6 bases, in that order; junction bases with no gene match: 5. In nucleotides, the CDR3 is TGCGCCAGCAGCTTGGGGGGACTAGACCTCGAGCAGTACTTC. It specifies CASSLGGLDLEQYF.

This rearrangement joins TRBV7-2 to TRBJ2-7; 7 bases are a match to TRBD1. V shed 4 bases, J shed 3 bases, and the junction held 3 bases outside the gene matches. Germline CDR1 is SGHTA and CDR2 is FQGNSA. There are 13 residues in the CDR3. Here the CDR3 reads CASSWDRNYEQYF. The CDR3 region has the DNA TGTGCCAGCAGCTGGGACAGAAACTACGAGCAGTACTTC.

V gene TRBV5-4 combines with J gene TRBJ2-2; no clear D. The CDR3 contains 11 residues. Germline-derived CDR1 and CDR2 are SGHNT and YYREEE (reference sequence). V lost 2 bases and J 7 bases, leaving 3 bases between the germline ends. CDR3 sequence reads: CASSFGGELFF. CDR3 in DNA: TGTGCCAGCAGCTTCGGCGGGGAGCTGTTTTTT.

The chain carries TRBV5-1 and TRBJ2-7; 7 bases map to TRBD1. With V trimmed by 0 bases and J by 3 bases, 3 bases remained unmatched. Germline V gives CDR1 SGHRS, CDR2 YFSETQ. The CDR3 runs 14 residues. The CDR3 region is CASSLADRDYEQYF. DNA of the CDR3: TGCGCCAGCAGCTTGGCAGACAGGGACTACGAGCAGTACTTC.

V usage is TRBV13 and J usage is TRBJ1-2, with a tentative D call TRBD1 (6 bases). V was cut by 2 bases and J by 4 bases, with 11 bases left in between. CDR3 size: 14 residues. Germline V gene sequence: CDR1 PRHDT, CDR2 FYEKMQ (reference sequence). CDR3 sequence (DNA): TGTGCCAGCAGCTTAAGGGGGAAGGGCTATGGCTACACCTTC. Translated: CASSLRGKGYGYTF.

The V gene is TRBV23-1, the J gene TRBJ2-5, with 11 bases matching TRBD2. TRBV23-1 falls under the ORF class, with uncertain function. CDR3 length equals 21 residues. With V trimmed by 0 bases and J by 4 bases, 19 bases remained unmatched. Here the CDR3 DNA reads TGCGCCAGCAGTCAATCGAGGAGCAGGCTAGTAGCGGGGGGGCCGATAGAGACCCAGTACTTC. Translated, it gives CASSQSRSRLVAGGPIETQYF.

The table lists this clone with a count of one. The chain has TRBV21-1 and TRBJ1-1; the DNA was not used to check the table's D call, TRBD1. TRBV21-1 has pseudogene status. The CDR3 spans 15 residues. The CDR3 DNA follows: TGTGCCAGCAGCAGGGACCAGGGGTTGAACACTGAAGCTTTCTTT. Residues: CASSRDQGLNTEAFF.